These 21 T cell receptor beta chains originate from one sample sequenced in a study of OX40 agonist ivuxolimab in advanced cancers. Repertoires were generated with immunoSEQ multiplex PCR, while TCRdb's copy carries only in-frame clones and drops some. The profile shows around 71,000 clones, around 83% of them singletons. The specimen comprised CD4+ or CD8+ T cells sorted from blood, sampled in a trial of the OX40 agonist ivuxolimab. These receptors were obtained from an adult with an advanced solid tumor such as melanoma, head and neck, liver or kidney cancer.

CDR3 loop: CASRPTGIYGYTF. The CDR3 DNA follows: TGTGCCAGCAGGCCAACAGGGATCTATGGCTACACCTTC. This chain connects TRBV6-5 to TRBJ1-2; a weak D match, TRBD1 (6 bases). From germline, CDR1 is MNHEY and CDR2 SVGAGI. V was clipped by 6 bases and J by 4 bases, with 12 bases between them. CDR3 length: 13 amino acids.

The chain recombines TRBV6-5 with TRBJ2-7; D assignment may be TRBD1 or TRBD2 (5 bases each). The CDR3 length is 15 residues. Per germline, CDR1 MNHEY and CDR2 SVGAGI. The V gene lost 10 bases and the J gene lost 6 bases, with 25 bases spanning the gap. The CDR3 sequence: CATKGTGVLHPEQYF. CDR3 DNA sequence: TGTGCCACCAAAGGGACGGGTGTACTCCATCCCGAGCAGTACTTC.

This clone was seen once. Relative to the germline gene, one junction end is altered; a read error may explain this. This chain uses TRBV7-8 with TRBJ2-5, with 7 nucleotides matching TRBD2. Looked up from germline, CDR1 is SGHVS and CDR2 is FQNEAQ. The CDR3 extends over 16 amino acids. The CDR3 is CASSIASGPNQETQYF. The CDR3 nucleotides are TGTGCCAGCAGCATAGCTAGCGGCCCCAACCAAGAGACCCAGTACTTC.

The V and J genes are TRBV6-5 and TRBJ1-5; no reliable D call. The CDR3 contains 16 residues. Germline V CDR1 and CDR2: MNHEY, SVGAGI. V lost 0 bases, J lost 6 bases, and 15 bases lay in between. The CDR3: CASSYSAGEGGQPQHF. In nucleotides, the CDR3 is TGTGCCAGCAGTTACTCGGCTGGGGAAGGAGGTCAGCCCCAGCATTTT.

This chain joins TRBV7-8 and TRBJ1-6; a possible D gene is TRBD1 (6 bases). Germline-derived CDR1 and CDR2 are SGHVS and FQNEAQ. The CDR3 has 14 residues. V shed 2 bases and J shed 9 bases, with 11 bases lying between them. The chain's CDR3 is CASSLLSGASPLHF. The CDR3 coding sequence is TGTGCCAGCAGCTTATTATCGGGGGCTTCACCCCTCCACTTT.

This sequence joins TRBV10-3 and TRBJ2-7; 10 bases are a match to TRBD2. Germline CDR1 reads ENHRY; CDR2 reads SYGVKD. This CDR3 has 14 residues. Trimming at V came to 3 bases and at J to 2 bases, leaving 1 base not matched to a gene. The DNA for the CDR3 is TGTGCCATCAGTGATCTAGCGGGGGCCTACGAGCAGTACTTC. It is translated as CAISDLAGAYEQYF.

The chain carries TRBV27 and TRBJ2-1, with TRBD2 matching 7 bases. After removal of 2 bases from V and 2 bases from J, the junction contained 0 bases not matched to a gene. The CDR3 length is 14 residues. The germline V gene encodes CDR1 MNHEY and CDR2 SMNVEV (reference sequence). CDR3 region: CASSLGLAYNEQFF. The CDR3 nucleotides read TGTGCCAGCAGTTTAGGACTAGCCTACAATGAGCAGTTCTTC.

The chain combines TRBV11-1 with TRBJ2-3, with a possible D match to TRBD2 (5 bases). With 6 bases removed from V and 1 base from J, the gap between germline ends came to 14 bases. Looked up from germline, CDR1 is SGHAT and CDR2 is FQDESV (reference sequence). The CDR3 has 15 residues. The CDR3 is CASSPSGSGTDTQYF. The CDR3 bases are TGTGCCAGCAGTCCATCGGGTAGCGGCACAGATACGCAGTATTTT. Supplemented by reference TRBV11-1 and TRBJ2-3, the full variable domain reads EAEVAQSPRYKITEKSQAVAFWCDPISGHATLYWYRQILGQGPELLVQFQDESVVDDSQLPKDRFSAERLKGVDSTLKIQPAELGDSAMYLCASSPSGSGTDTQYFGPGTRLTVL.

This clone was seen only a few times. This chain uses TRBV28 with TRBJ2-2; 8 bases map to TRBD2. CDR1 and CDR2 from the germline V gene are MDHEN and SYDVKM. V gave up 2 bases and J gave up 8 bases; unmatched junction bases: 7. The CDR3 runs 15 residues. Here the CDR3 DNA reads TGTGCCAGCAGTTTAAACAGCGGGAGTTTTGGGGAGCTGTTTTTT. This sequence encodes CASSLNSGSFGELFF.

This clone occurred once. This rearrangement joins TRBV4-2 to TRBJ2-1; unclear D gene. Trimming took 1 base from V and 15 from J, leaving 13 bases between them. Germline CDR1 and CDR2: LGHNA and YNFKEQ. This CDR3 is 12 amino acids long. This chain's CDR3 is CASSQGVSSLFF. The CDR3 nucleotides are TGTGCCAGCAGCCAAGGGGTTTCCTCTCTGTTCTTC.

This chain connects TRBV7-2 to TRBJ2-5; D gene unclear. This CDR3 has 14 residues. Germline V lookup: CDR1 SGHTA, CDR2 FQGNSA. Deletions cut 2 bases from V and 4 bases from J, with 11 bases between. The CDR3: CASSLLRNTETQYF. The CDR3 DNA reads TGTGCCAGCAGCTTACTTAGGAATACAGAGACCCAGTACTTC. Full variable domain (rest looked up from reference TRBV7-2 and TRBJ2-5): GAGVSQSPSNKVTEKGKDVELRCDPISGHTALYWYRQSLGQGLEFLIYFQGNSAPDKSGLPSDRFSAERTGGSVSTLTIQRTQQEDSAVYLCASSLLRNTETQYFGPGTRLLVL.

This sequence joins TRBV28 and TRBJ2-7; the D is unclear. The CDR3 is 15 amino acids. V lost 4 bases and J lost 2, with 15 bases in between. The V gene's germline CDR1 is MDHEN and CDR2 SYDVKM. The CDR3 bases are TGTGCCAGCAGTTCCTTTGGAAGAGTAGCCTACGAGCAGTACTTC. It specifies CASSSFGRVAYEQYF.

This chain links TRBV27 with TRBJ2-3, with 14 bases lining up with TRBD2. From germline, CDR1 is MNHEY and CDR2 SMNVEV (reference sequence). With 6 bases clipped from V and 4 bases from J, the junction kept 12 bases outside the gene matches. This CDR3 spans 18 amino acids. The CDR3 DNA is TGTGCCAGCAGGGATCCGGGACTAGCGGGAGATAACTCAGATACGCAGTATTTT. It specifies CASRDPGLAGDNSDTQYF.

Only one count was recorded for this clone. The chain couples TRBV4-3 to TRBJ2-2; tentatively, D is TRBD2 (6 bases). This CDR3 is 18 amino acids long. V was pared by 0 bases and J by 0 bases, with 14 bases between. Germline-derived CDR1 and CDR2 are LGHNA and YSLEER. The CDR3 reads CASSQETPRGSNTGELFF. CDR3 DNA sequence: TGCGCCAGCAGCCAAGAGACCCCCCGGGGGTCGAACACCGGGGAGCTGTTTTTT.

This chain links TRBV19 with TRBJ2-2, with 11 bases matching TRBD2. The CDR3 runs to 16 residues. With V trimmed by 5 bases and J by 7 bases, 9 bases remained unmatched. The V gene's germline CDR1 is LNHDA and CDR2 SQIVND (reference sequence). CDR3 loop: CASSRLAGGPSGELFF. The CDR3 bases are TGTGCCAGTAGTCGGTTAGCGGGAGGGCCCAGCGGGGAGCTGTTTTTT.

This CDR3 is CASPLRDRGTDTQYF. For the CDR3, the DNA is TGTGCCAGCCCACTACGGGACAGAGGGACAGATACGCAGTATTTT. This rearrangement joins TRBV18 to TRBJ2-3; 7 bases fit TRBD1. The junction had 11 bases not matched to a gene; V was cut back by 8 bases and J by 3 bases. CDR1 and CDR2 from the germline V gene are KGHSH and LQKENI. This CDR3 is built from 15 residues.

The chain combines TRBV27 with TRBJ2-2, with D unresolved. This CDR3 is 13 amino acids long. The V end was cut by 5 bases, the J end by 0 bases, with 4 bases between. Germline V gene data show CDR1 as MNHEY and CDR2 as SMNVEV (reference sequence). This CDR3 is CASSRTNTGELFF. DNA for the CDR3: TGTGCCAGCAGTCGAACGAACACCGGGGAGCTGTTTTTT.

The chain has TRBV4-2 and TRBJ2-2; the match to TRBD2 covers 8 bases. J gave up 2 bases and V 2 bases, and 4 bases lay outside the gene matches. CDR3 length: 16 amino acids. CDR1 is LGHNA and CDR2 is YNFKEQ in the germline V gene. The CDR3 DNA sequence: TGTGCCAGCAGCCAATACAGCGGGAGTAACACCGGGGAGCTGTTTTTT. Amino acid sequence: CASSQYSGSNTGELFF.

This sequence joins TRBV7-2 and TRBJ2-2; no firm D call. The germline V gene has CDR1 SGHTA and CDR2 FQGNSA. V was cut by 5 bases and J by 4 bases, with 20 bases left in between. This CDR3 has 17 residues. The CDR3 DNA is TGTGCCAGCAGCCCCGTTCTGGTCCAGTCGGGCACCGGGGAGCTGTTTTTT. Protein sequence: CASSPVLVQSGTGELFF.

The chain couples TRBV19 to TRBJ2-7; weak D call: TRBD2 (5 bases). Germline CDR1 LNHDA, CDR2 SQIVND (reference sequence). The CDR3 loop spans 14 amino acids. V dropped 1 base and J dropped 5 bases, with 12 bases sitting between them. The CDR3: CASSIGPSTHEQYF. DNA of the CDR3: TGTGCCAGTAGTATAGGGCCTAGCACCCACGAGCAGTACTTC.

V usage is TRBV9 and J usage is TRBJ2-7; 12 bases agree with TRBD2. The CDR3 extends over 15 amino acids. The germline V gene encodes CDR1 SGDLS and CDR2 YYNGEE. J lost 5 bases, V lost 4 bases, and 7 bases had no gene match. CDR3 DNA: TGTGCCAGCAGCCCGGGGCTAGCGGGAGGGCACGAGCAGTACTTC. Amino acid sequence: CASSPGLAGGHEQYF.